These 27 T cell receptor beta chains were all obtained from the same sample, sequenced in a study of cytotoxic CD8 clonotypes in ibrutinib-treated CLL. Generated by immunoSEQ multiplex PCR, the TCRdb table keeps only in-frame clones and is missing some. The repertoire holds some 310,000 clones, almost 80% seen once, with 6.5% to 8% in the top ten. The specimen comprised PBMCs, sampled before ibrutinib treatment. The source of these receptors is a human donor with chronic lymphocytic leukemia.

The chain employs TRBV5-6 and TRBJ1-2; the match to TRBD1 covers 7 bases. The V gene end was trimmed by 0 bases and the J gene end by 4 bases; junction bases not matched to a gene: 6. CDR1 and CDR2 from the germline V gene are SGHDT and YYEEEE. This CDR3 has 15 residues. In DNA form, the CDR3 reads TGTGCCAGCAGCTTGGGACAGGGAGGTGGCTATGGCTACACCTTC. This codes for CASSLGQGGGYGYTF.

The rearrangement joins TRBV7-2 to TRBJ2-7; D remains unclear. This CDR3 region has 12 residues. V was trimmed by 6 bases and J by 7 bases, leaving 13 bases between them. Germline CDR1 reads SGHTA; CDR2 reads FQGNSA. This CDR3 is CASSLYPREQYF. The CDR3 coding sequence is TGTGCCAGCAGTTTGTACCCTAGAGAGCAGTACTTC. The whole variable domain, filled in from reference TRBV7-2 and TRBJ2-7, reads GAGVSQSPSNKVTEKGKDVELRCDPISGHTALYWYRQSLGQGLEFLIYFQGNSAPDKSGLPSDRFSAERTGGSVSTLTIQRTQQEDSAVYLCASSLYPREQYFGPGTRLTVT.

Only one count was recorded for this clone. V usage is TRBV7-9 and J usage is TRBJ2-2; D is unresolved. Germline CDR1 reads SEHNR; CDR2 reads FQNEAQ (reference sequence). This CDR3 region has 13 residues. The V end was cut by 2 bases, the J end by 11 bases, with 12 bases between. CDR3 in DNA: TGTGCCAGCAGCTTAACAGCGTTCGGTGAGCTGTTTTTT. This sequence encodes CASSLTAFGELFF.

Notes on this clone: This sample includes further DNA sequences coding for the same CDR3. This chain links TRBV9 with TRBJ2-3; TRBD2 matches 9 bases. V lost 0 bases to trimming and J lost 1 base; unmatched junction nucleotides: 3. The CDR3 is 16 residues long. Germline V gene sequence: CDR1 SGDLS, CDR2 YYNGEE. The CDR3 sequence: CASSVEGGRGTDTQYF. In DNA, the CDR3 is TGTGCCAGCAGCGTAGAGGGCGGGAGGGGCACAGATACGCAGTATTTT.

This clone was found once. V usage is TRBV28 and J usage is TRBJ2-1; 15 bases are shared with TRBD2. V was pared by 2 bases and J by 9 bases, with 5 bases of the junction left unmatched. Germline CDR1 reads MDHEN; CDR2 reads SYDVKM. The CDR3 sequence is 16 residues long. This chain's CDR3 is CASSLPGLAGGPEQFF. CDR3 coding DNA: TGTGCCAGCAGTTTACCCGGACTAGCGGGAGGGCCTGAGCAGTTCTTC.

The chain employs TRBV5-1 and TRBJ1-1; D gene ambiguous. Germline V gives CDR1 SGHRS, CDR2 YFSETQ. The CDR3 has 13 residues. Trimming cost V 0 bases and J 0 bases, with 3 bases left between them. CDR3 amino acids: CASSLGLNTEAFF. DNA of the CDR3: TGCGCCAGCAGCTTGGGGTTGAACACTGAAGCTTTCTTT.

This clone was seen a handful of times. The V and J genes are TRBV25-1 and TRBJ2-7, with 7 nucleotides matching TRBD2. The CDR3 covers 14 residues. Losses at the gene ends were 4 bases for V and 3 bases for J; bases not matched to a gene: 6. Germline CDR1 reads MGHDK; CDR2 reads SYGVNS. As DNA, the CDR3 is TGTGCCAGCAGTGTGGCGGGAGTGGTCTACGAGCAGTACTTC. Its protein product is CASSVAGVVYEQYF.

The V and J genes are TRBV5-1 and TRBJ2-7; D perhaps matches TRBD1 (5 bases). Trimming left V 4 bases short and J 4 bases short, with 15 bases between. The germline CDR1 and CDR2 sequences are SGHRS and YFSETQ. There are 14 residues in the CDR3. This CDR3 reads CASSPGGREYEQYF. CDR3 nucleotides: TGCGCCAGCAGCCCCGGTGGCAGGGAATACGAGCAGTACTTC.

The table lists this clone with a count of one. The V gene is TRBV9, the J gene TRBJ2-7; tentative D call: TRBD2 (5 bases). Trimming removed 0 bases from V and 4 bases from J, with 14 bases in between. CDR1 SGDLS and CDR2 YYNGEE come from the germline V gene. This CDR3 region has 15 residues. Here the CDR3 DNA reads TGTGCCAGCAGCGTAGTTCCCGGACTGCCGTACGAGCAGTACTTC. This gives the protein CASSVVPGLPYEQYF.

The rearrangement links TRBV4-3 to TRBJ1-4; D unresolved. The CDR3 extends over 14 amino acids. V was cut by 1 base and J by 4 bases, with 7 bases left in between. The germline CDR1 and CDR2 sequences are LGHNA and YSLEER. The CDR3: CASSQVGSNEKLFF. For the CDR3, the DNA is TGCGCCAGCAGCCAAGTTGGAAGTAATGAAAAACTGTTTTTT.

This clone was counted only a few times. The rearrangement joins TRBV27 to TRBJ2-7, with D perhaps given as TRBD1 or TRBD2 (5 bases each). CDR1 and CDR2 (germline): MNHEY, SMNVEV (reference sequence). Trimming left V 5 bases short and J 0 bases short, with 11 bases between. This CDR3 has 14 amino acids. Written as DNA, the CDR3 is TGTGCCAGCAGTCCCCGGGGCTACTCCTACGAGCAGTACTTC. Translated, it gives CASSPRGYSYEQYF.

CDR3 nucleotides: TGCAGTGTCTCCAGGGGCTACACCTTC. This encodes CSVSRGYTF. This chain connects TRBV20-1 to TRBJ1-2; D is unresolved. This CDR3 comprises 9 residues. Germline V gene lookup returns CDR1 DFQATT and CDR2 SNEGSKA (reference sequence). The germline V and J ends were trimmed by 7 bases and 8 bases, with 8 bases remaining between them.

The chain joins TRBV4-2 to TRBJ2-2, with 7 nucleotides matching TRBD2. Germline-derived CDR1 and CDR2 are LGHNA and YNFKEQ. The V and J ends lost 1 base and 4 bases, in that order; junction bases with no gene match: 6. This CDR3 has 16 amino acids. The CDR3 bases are TGTGCCAGCAGCCAAGGACTAGCCATTATCACCGGGGAGCTGTTTTTT. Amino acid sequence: CASSQGLAIITGELFF.

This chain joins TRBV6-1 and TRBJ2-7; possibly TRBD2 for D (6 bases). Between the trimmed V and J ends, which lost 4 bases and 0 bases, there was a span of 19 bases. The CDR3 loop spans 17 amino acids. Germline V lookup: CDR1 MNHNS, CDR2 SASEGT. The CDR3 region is CASSALWGAGGSYEQYF. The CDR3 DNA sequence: TGTGCCAGCAGTGCCTTGTGGGGAGCGGGCGGCTCCTACGAGCAGTACTTC.

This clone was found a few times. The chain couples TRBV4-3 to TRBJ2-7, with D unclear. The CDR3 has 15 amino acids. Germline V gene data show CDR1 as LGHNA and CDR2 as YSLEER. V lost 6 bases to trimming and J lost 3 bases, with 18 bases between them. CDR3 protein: CASSRQGVSDYEQYF. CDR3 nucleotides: TGCGCCAGCAGTAGACAAGGAGTAAGCGACTACGAGCAGTACTTC.

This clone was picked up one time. This CDR3 reads CAISAAGLLHEQYF. CDR3 nucleotides: TGTGCCATCAGTGCCGCAGGGCTTCTCCACGAGCAGTACTTC. The chain uses TRBV10-3 and TRBJ2-7; perhaps TRBD1 as D (5 bases). The CDR3 runs 14 residues. Germline values: CDR1 ENHRY, CDR2 SYGVKD. Trimming removed 4 bases from V and 5 bases from J, with 15 bases in between.

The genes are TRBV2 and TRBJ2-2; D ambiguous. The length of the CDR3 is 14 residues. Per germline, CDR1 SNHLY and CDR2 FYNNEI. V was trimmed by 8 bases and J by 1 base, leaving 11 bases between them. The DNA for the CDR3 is TGTGCCAGCTTTACATCCAGGAACACCGGGGAGCTGTTTTTT. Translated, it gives CASFTSRNTGELFF.

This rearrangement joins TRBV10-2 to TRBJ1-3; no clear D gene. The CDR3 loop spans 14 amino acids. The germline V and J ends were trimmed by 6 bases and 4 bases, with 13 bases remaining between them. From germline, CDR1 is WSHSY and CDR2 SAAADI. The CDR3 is CASRPGFIGNTIYF. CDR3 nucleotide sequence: TGCGCCAGCAGACCGGGGTTTATAGGAAACACCATATATTTT.

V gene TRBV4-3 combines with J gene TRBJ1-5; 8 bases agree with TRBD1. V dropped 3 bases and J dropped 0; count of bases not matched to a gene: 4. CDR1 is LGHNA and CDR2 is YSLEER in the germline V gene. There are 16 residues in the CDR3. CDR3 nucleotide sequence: TGCGCCAGCAGCCAGGACAGGGACTATAGCAATCAGCCCCAGCATTTT. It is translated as CASSQDRDYSNQPQHF.

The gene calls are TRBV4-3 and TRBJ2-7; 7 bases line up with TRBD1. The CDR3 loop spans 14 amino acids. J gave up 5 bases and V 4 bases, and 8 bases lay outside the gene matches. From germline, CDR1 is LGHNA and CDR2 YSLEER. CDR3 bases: TGCGCCAGCAGCCGGACCACAGGGGACCACGAGCAGTACTTC. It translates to CASSRTTGDHEQYF.

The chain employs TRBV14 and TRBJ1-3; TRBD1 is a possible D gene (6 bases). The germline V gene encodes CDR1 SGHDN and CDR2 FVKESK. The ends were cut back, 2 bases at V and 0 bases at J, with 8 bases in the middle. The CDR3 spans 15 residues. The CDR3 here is CASSQRTASGNTIYF. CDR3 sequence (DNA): TGTGCCAGCAGCCAACGGACAGCCTCTGGAAACACCATATATTTT. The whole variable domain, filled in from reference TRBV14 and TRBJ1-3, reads EAGVTQFPSHSVIEKGQTVTLRCDPISGHDNLYWYRRVMGKEIKFLLHFVKESKQDESGMPNNRFLAERTGGTYSTLKVQPAELEDSGVYFCASSQRTASGNTIYFGEGSWLTVV.

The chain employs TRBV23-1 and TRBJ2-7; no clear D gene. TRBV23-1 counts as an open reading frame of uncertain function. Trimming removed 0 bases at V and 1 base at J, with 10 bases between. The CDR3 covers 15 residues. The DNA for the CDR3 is TGCGCCAGCAGTCAATCGCCCAGGAGTTCCTACGAGCAGTACTTC. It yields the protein CASSQSPRSSYEQYF.

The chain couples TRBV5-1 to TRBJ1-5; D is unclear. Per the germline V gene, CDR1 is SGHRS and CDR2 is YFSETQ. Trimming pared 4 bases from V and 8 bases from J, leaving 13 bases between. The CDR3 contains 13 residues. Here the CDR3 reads CASSLRLDEPQHF. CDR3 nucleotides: TGCGCCAGCAGCCTGAGACTTGATGAGCCCCAGCATTTT.

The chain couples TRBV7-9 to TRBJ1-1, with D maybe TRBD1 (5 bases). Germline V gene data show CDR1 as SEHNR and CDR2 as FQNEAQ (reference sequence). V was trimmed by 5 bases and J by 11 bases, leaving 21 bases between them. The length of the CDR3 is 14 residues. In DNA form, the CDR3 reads TGTGCCAGCAGCCAAAGAGGGGCGCAGGCCCGGGCTTTCTTT. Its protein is CASSQRGAQARAFF.

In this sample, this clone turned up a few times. The CDR3 nucleotides are TGCGCCAGCAGCCCAGGGACAGGGGACACTGAAGCTTTCTTT. Its translation: CASSPGTGDTEAFF. The V and J genes are TRBV5-1 and TRBJ1-1; TRBD1 matches 10 bases. The V gene's germline CDR1 is SGHRS and CDR2 YFSETQ. CDR3 length: 14 residues. V lost 4 bases, J lost 3 bases, and 3 bases stayed unmatched.

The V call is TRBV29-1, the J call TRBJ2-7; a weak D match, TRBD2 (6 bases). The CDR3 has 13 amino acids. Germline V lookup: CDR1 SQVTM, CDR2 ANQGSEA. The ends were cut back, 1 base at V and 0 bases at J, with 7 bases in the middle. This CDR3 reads CSVEGGTSYEQYF. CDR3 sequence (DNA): TGCAGCGTTGAAGGCGGGACCTCCTACGAGCAGTACTTC.

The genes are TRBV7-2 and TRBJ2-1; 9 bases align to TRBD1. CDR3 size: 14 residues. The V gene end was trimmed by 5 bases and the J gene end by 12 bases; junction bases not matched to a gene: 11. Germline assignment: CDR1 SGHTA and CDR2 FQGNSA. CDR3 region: CASSRRTGEVRQFF. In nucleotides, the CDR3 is TGTGCCAGCAGCAGGAGGACAGGGGAGGTTCGGCAGTTCTTC.